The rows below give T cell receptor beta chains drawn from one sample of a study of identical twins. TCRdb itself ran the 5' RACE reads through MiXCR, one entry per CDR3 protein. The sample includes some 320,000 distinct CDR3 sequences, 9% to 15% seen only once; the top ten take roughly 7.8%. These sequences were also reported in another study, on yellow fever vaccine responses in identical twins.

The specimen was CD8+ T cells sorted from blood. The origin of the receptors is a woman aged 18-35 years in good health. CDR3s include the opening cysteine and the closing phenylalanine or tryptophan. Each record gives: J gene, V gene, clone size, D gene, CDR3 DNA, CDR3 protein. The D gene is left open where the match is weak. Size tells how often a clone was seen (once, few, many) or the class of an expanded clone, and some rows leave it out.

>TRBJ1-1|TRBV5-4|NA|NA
TGTGCCAGCAGCTTCGGGGGATATAACACTGAAGCTTTCTTT
CASSFGGYNTEAFF
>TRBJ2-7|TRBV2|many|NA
TGTGCCAGCAGTCGCGGGACCTCCTACGAGCAGTACTTC
CASSRGTSYEQYF
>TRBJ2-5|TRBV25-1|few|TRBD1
TGTGCCAGCAGTGAAAGGTACAGGGGAAAAGAGACCCAGTACTTC
CASSERYRGKETQYF
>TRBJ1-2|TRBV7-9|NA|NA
TGTGCCAGCAGCTTAGCGGGTGGACCCTATGGCTACACCTTC
CASSLAGGPYGYTF
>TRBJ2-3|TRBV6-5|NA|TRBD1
TGTGCCAGCAGTTACCCTCCCGGGACAGGGACCACAGATACGCAGTATTTT
CASSYPPGTGTTDTQYF
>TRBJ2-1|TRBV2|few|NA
TGTGCCAGCACCCTAGGGACAGAGCAGTTCTTC
CASTLGTEQFF
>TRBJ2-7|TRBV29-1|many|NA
TGCAGCGCCCGGGACAACTCCTACGAGCAGTACTTC
CSARDNSYEQYF
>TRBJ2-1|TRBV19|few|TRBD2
TGTGCCAGTAGTATTACTAGCGGGAGCTCCTACAATGAGCAGTTCTTC
CASSITSGSSYNEQFF
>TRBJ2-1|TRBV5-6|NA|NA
TGTGCCAGCAGCCCGGTGTATAAGGGGAATGAGCAGTTCTTC
CASSPVYKGNEQFF
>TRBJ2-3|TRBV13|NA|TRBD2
TGTGCCAGCAGGGATGGGACTAGCGGGGGGCACGCACCGGGCACAGATACGCAGTATTTT
CASRDGTSGGHAPGTDTQYF
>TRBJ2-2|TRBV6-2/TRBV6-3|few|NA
TGTGCCACCACGAGGAATAGCTGGGTACCTTACACCGGGGAGCTGTTTTTT
CATTRNSWVPYTGELFF
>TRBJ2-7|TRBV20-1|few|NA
TGCAGTGCTAGAGATCGCTTTTCGCGTAGTGCAGGTTACTACGAGCAGTACTTC
CSARDRFSRSAGYYEQYF
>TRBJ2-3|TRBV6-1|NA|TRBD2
TGTGCCAGCAGTCGTACCATTCCACCGGGACTAGTTTCAGATACGCAGTATTTT
CASSRTIPPGLVSDTQYF
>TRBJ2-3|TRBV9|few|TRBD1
TGTGCCAGCAGCGGCGATCCGGACAGGGATATGGCAGATACGCAGTATTTT
CASSGDPDRDMADTQYF
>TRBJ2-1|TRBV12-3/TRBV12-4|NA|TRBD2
TGTGCCAGCAGTTTATCCCGTCTAGCGGGAGGGCTCCTCGCCTACAATGAGCAGTTCTTC
CASSLSRLAGGLLAYNEQFF
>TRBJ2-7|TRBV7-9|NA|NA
TGTGCCTCCGGGAGTGGCGAGCAGTACTTC
CASGSGEQYF
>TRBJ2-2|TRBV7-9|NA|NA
TGTGCCAGCAGCTTCGAGCTTACGGGGACCGGGGAGCTGTTTTTT
CASSFELTGTGELFF
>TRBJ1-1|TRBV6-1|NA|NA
TGTGCCAGCAGTCTGACGCCGGGACCCTTGAACACTGAAGCTTTCTTT
CASSLTPGPLNTEAFF
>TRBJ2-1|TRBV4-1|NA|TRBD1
TGCGCCAGCAGCCAGAGGTCCCCGGGACAGGGGGCTTACAATGAGCAGTTCTTC
CASSQRSPGQGAYNEQFF
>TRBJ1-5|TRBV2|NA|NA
TGTGCCAGCAGTGTGAGGGCAGGGGATAGCAATCAGCCCCAGCATTTT
CASSVRAGDSNQPQHF
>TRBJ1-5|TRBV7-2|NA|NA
TGTGCCAGCAGCTTAGGGAGGTGGGGTCAGCCCCAGCATTTT
CASSLGRWGQPQHF
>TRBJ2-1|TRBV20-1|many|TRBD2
TGCAGTGCTAGAGGTGGGACTAGCGGGCCCTCCTACAATGAGCAGTTCTTC
CSARGGTSGPSYNEQFF
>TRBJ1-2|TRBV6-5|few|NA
TGTGCCAGCAGTTACTTACGGATCGCGGGAATTGAAGGCTACACCTTC
CASSYLRIAGIEGYTF
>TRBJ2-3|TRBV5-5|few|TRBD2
TGTGCCAGCAGCTTGGGGTACGGGGGGGAGGCAGATACGCAGTATTTT
CASSLGYGGEADTQYF
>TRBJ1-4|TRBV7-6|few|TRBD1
TGTGCCAGCAGCTTAAGGACAGGCCTAACTAATGAAAAACTGTTTTTT
CASSLRTGLTNEKLFF
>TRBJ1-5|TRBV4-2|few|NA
TGTGCCAGCAGCCAAGAGGACGGGGGTAGCAATCAGCCCCAGCATTTT
CASSQEDGGSNQPQHF
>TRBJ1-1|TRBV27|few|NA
TGTGCCAGCAGTCCCCTGTTTGAGGACACTGAAGCTTTCTTT
CASSPLFEDTEAFF
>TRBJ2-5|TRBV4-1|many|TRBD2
TGCGCCAGCAGCCAAGCTAGCGGGGGGCTACAAGAGACCCAGTACTTC
CASSQASGGLQETQYF
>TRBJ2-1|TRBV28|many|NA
TGTGCCAGCAGTTTATGGGCCTCGACCAGTGAGCAGTTCTTC
CASSLWASTSEQFF
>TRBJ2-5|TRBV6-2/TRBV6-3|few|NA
TGTGCCAGCAGCTCTGGACTCTCCCAGGTGGGGACCCAGTACTTC
CASSSGLSQVGTQYF
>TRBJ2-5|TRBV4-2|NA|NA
TGTGCCAGCAGCCAAGACGCCTTACTCCAAGAGACCCAGTACTTC
CASSQDALLQETQYF
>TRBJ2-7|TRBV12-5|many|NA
TGTGCTAGTGGTTTGACAGGGACCCCCTACGAGCAGTACTTC
CASGLTGTPYEQYF
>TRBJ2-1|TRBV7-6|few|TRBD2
TGTGCCAGCAGCCTAGAGGTAGCGGGAGTTAATGAGCAGTTCTTC
CASSLEVAGVNEQFF
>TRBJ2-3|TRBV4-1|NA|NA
TGCGCCAGCAGCCCAGGGAGAGCCCTAACAGATACGCAGTATTTT
CASSPGRALTDTQYF
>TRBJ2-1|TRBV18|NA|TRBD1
TGTGCCAGCTCACCTTTTTCGACAGGGAGCTCCTACAATGAGCAGTTCTTC
CASSPFSTGSSYNEQFF
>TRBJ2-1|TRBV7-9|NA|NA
TGTGCCAGCAGCTTAGGGGGCCCGGACGATGAGCAGTTCTTC
CASSLGGPDDEQFF
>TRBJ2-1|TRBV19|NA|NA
TGTGCCAGTACAAATATGGAGGGCCTAGAGCAGTTCTTC
CASTNMEGLEQFF
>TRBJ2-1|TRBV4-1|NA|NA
TGCGCCAGCAGCCCCTGGGGCGGCAGCTCCTACAATGAGCAGTTCTTC
CASSPWGGSSYNEQFF
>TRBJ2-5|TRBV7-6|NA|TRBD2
TGTGCCAGCAGCCCTCGGACTAGCGGGGACCACCTGTACCAAGAGACCCAGTACTTC
CASSPRTSGDHLYQETQYF
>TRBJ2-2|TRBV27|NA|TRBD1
TGTGCCAGCAGACCGACAGGGGTGAACACCGGGGAGCTGTTTTTT
CASRPTGVNTGELFF
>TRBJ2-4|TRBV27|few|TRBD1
TGTGCCAGCAGTTTCCTACAGGGGTCCCGCAAAAACATTCAGTACTTC
CASSFLQGSRKNIQYF
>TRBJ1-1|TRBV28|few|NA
TGTGCCAGCAGTTGTCTAGGGTGCACTGAAGCTTTCTTT
CASSCLGCTEAFF
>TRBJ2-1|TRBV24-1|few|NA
TGTGCCACCAGTGATTCCGGCTCCTACAATGAGCAGTTCTTC
CATSDSGSYNEQFF
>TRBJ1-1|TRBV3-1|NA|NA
TGTGCCAGCAGCCAAGATCGAGGGAGGATTGAAGCTTTCTTT
CASSQDRGRIEAFF
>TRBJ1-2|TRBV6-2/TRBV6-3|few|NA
TGTGCCAGCAGCAAAGGGGTAGTCAATGGCTACACCTTC
CASSKGVVNGYTF
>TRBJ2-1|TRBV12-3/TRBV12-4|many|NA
TGTGCCAGCAGTCCTTTGGTGGGCCCCTACAATGAGCAGTTCTTC
CASSPLVGPYNEQFF